The entry below describes one T cell receptor beta chain. Its target is unknown. Profiling relied on immunoSEQ multiplex PCR, and the TCRdb table lists in-frame clones only, not all of them. Found here are about 120,000 clones, about 91% of them singletons; the top ten hold about 1.8%. The record originates from a study of cytomegalovirus exposure and HLA in healthy donors. This CDR3 contains 18 residues. Germline trimming cut 4 bases from V and 5 bases from J; bases unmatched to any gene: 16. Germline-derived CDR1 and CDR2 are MNHNS and SASEGT. General study points: Researchers counted 164 TCR beta chains as cytomegalovirus-associated.

The specimen was PBMCs. The receptor was derived from a man aged 18 to 30 in good health and CMV-seronegative. The chain links TRBV6-1 to TRBJ1-1; 10 positions match TRBD1. CDR3 bases: TGTGCCAGCAGTGGGCGCCGGGACAGGGGACCGTGGGGAACTGAAGCTTTCTTT. Encoded protein: CASSGRRDRGPWGTEAFF.